What follows are 11 T cell receptor beta chains derived from one specimen sequenced in a study of OX40 agonist ivuxolimab in advanced cancers. Data came from immunoSEQ multiplex PCR; TCRdb stores just in-frame clones and leaves some out. The data hold about 73,000 clones, with about 87% observed a single time. This sample comprised CD4+ or CD8+ T cells sorted from blood, obtained in a trial of the OX40 agonist ivuxolimab. All receptors derive from an adult with an advanced solid tumor such as melanoma, head and neck, liver or kidney cancer.

J is TRBJ2-5 and V is TRBV27, with 11 bases matching TRBD1. The CDR3 length is 14 residues. The germline CDR1 and CDR2 sequences are MNHEY and SMNVEV (reference sequence). After removal of 3 bases from V and 10 bases from J, the junction contained 7 bases not matched to a gene. In DNA form, the CDR3 reads TGTGCCAGCAGTTTTAAGGGGACAGGGGGAATCCAGTACTTC. Protein product: CASSFKGTGGIQYF.

The chain employs TRBV27 and TRBJ2-7, with D possibly being TRBD2 (7 bases). Deletions cut 6 bases from V and 3 bases from J, with 15 bases between. CDR3 length: 14 residues. CDR1 and CDR2 (germline): MNHEY, SMNVEV (reference sequence). CDR3 amino acids: CASSLTGRVYEQYF. The DNA for the CDR3 is TGTGCCAGCAGCCTCACAGGGAGGGTCTACGAGCAGTACTTC.

The CDR3 spells CASNYNGIYNEQFF. The DNA of the CDR3 is TGTGCCAGCAATTATAACGGGATCTACAATGAGCAGTTCTTC. The chain couples TRBV28 to TRBJ2-1; a possible D gene is TRBD2 (5 bases). V gave up 7 bases and J gave up 3 bases, with 13 bases separating them. Germline CDR1 reads MDHEN; CDR2 reads SYDVKM. This CDR3 contains 14 residues.

The chain has TRBV6-1 and TRBJ2-1, with D possibly being TRBD2 (6 bases). The CDR3 totals 13 residues. The V end was cut by 6 bases, the J end by 4 bases, with 10 bases between. Germline V gene lookup returns CDR1 MNHNS and CDR2 SASEGT. CDR3 in DNA: TGTGCCAGCAGGGGGACTGATTACAATGAGCAGTTCTTC. Its protein is CASRGTDYNEQFF.

This clone appeared once. The J gene is TRBJ2-1, the V gene TRBV13; D is perhaps TRBD2 (6 bases). Germline V gene sequence: CDR1 PRHDT, CDR2 FYEKMQ (reference sequence). This CDR3 comprises 13 residues. The V and J ends lost 5 bases and 7 bases respectively, with 12 bases between them. CDR3: CASSPSSGNEQFF. In nucleotides, the CDR3 is TGTGCCAGCAGCCCCAGTAGCGGTAATGAGCAGTTCTTC.

The chain uses TRBV27 and TRBJ1-1; the D is unclear. Germline lookup yields CDR1 MNHEY and CDR2 SMNVEV (reference sequence). CDR3 size: 13 residues. Trimming left V 3 bases short and J 1 base short, with 6 bases between. This CDR3 reads CASSFGENTEAFF. In nucleotides, the CDR3 is TGTGCCAGCAGTTTTGGAGAGAACACTGAAGCTTTCTTT.

This clone was counted once. The rearrangement uses TRBV7-9 and TRBJ2-5, with a weak D call TRBD1 (6 bases). The germline gives CDR1 SEHNR, CDR2 FQNEAQ (reference sequence). V gave up 6 bases and J gave up 3 bases, with 11 bases separating them. This CDR3 contains 13 residues. The CDR3 DNA sequence: TGTGCCAGCAGTCTTCCAGGGGAAGAGACCCAGTACTTC. Translating it yields CASSLPGEETQYF.

This chain joins TRBV9 and TRBJ1-4; D perhaps matches TRBD1 (5 bases). The germline V gene has CDR1 SGDLS and CDR2 YYNGEE. This CDR3 region has 16 residues. V lost 2 bases and J lost 4, with 15 bases in between. The CDR3 nucleotides read TGTGCCAGCAGCGTCGGCGGGGGTATAGTTAATGAAAAACTGTTTTTT. Protein sequence: CASSVGGGIVNEKLFF.

The chain is built from TRBV27 and TRBJ2-2; D is ambiguous. The CDR3 covers 13 residues. Trimming took 0 bases from V and 4 from J, leaving 3 bases between them. Germline V gene data show CDR1 as MNHEY and CDR2 as SMNVEV (reference sequence). The CDR3 sequence is CASSLSSTGELFF. The CDR3 nucleotides are TGTGCCAGCAGTTTATCCAGCACCGGGGAGCTGTTTTTT.

The chain has TRBV6-1 and TRBJ1-5; D is unresolved. V shed 5 bases and J shed 9 bases, with 11 bases lying between them. Looked up from germline, CDR1 is MNHNS and CDR2 is SASEGT. The CDR3 spans 12 residues. CDR3 sequence reads: CASSSTYWPQHF. The CDR3 DNA reads TGTGCCAGCAGTTCCACCTATTGGCCCCAGCATTTT.

The genes are TRBV27 and TRBJ1-3; tentative D call: TRBD1 (5 bases). The germline V and J ends were trimmed by 0 bases and 0 bases, with 6 bases remaining between them. The germline CDR1 and CDR2 sequences are MNHEY and SMNVEV (reference sequence). CDR3 length: 15 residues. The CDR3 loop reads CASSLSQGSGNTIYF. The CDR3 region has the DNA TGTGCCAGCAGTTTATCGCAGGGCTCTGGAAACACCATATATTTT.